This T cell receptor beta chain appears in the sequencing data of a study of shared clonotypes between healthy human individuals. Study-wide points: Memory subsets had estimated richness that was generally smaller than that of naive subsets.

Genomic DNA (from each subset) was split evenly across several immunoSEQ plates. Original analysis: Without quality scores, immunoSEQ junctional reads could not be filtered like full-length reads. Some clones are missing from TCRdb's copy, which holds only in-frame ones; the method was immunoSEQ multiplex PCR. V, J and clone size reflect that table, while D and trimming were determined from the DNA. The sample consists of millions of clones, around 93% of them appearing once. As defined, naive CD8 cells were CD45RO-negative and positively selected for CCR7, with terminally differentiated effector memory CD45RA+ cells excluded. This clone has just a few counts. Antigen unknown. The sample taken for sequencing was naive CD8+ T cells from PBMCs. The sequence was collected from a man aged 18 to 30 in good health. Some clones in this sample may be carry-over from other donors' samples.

In DNA, the CDR3 is TGTGCCAGCAGTATTCGGGTGGACACTGAAGCTTTCTTT. It translates to CASSIRVDTEAFF. The chain recombines TRBV9 with TRBJ1-1; D call uncertain. The V end was cut by 5 bases, the J end by 3 bases, with 11 bases between. The CDR3 has 13 residues. The V gene's germline CDR1 is SGDLS and CDR2 YYNGEE.